This TCR beta chain was retrieved from a study of radiotherapy plus CTLA-4 blockade in lung cancer. In the study overall: For 18% of patients, objective responses occurred, and roughly 30% had disease control. General study findings and limits: Clones derived from tumor TCRs expanded in blood after radiotherapy plus ipilimumab.

The repertoire was sequenced with immunoSEQ multiplex PCR; TCRdb's copy has only in-frame clones and lacks some. The sample shows 120,000 or so clones, about four fifths of them seen only once. With regard to this clone: Its antigen is still unknown.

J gave up 6 bases and V 4 bases, and 11 bases lay outside the gene matches. Germline V lookup: CDR1 LNHDA, CDR2 SQIVND (reference sequence). The CDR3 sequence is 15 residues long. With ipilimumab providing CTLA-4 blockade, focal radiation was administered to patients who had chemo-refractory metastatic non-small-cell lung cancer. The TCR was taken from a human donor with non-small cell lung cancer who had a partial response to radiotherapy plus ipilimumab. The sample in question was peripheral blood, obtained from a patient treated with radiotherapy plus ipilimumab. The chain uses TRBV19 and TRBJ1-2; 7 positions match TRBD1. This CDR3 reads CASSSLGGGENGYTF. The CDR3 nucleotides are TGTGCCAGTAGTAGCCTTGGAGGGGGCGAGAATGGCTACACCTTC.